This T cell receptor (beta chain) was captured by sequencing in a study of Ad26.COV2.S vaccination and SARS-CoV-2 variants. Study background: Among those in the COV1001 Ad26.COV2.S trial arm was the donor. In the study, Ad26.COV2.S was injected intramuscularly once, or twice 56 days apart.

Using immunoSEQ multiplex PCR, the repertoire was profiled, and TCRdb retains in-frame clones only, with some absent. The sample yields hundreds of thousands of clones, around 88% seen once. Trimming removed 3 bases at V and 4 bases at J, with 15 bases between. Germline-derived CDR1 and CDR2 are SEHNR and FQNEAQ (reference sequence). The CDR3 has 15 amino acids. Sample treatment: roughly 20 received Ad26.COV2.S at low or high dose, single or two shots; about 5 received placebo; per-sample allocation not given. The samples date from day 63 after the first vaccine or placebo injection. This receptor was identified in a person aged 18-65 years who received the Ad26.COV2.S COVID-19 vaccine or a placebo. The rearrangement uses TRBV7-9 and TRBJ1-2; maybe TRBD1 (6 bases). The sample consisted of peripheral blood, taken in a trial of Ad26.COV2.S vaccine versus placebo. CDR3 nucleotides: TGTGCCAGCAGCTTCGAGGGGGGCGCCGGCTATGGCTACACCTTC. As protein: CASSFEGGAGYGYTF.